The 2 T cell receptor beta chains reported below all come from one sample, sequenced in a study of cytomegalovirus exposure and HLA in healthy donors. 13 Jbeta primers and 60 Vbeta primers were used for the PCR. The data were produced by immunoSEQ multiplex PCR, yet TCRdb's version contains in-frame clones alone and is incomplete. The top ten clones hold roughly 2.5% of a sample with under 120,000 clones, about 80% of them seen once. The sequencing input was PBMCs. These receptor sequences come from a man aged 45-65 years in good health and CMV-seropositive.

The rearrangement joins TRBV6-5 to TRBJ1-6; D uncertain. CDR3 size: 16 residues. V lost 2 bases to trimming and J lost 0 bases, with 8 bases between them. Germline loops: CDR1 MNHEY, CDR2 SVGAGI. CDR3 nucleotides: TGTGCCAGCAGTTACAAGTACAGCTCCTATAATTCACCCCTCCACTTT. It yields the protein CASSYKYSSYNSPLHF.

This clone is a singleton in its sample. The CDR3 here is CASSFSPSGPNYEQYF. The CDR3 DNA sequence: TGTGCCAGCAGTTTTTCCCCCTCTGGGCCAAACTACGAGCAGTACTTC. The chain combines TRBV27 with TRBJ2-7; D remains unclear. The germline V gene has CDR1 MNHEY and CDR2 SMNVEV (reference sequence). Trimming removed 3 bases from V and 3 bases from J, with 18 bases in between. The CDR3 runs to 16 residues.